This T cell receptor (beta chain) came from a study of chemoradiotherapy in HPV16-positive cancers. In the study overall: Candidate HPV-specific clones and shared TCR motifs came from two HPV16-positive patients.

Overall study findings and caveats: HPV-responsive T-cell expansion during chemoradiotherapy was linked to improved recurrence-free survival in HPV16-positive patients. Candidate HPV-specific clones and E7-related TCR motifs grew in tumor during treatment. HPV-specific T cells were functionally defined from only two HPV16-positive patients.

As to this clone: Its antigen is unknown.

This CDR3 is built from 13 residues. The ends were cut back, 8 bases at V and 3 bases at J, with 13 bases in the middle. Germline-derived CDR1 and CDR2 are LNHNV and YYDKDF (reference sequence). Libraries were prepared by immunoSEQ multiplex PCR; TCRdb keeps only in-frame clonotypes and omits some of them. The sample includes about 68,000 clones, about 88% of them seen just once. J is TRBJ2-5 and V is TRBV15; tentatively, D is TRBD1 or TRBD2 (5 bases each). This TCR was sampled from a human donor with HPV-associated anogenital cancer. The starting material was blood, obtained from a patient who underwent chemoradiotherapy. The CDR3, as DNA: TGTGCCACCGCGTTTGAGGGGAAAGAGACCCAGTACTTC. The encoded protein is CATAFEGKETQYF.